These 31 T cell receptor beta chains came from one sample sequenced in a study of blood T cell repertoires in COVID-19 (dated by TCRdb to 2019 to 2021). The receptor library was made with the immunoSEQ multiplex PCR assay. As stored in TCRdb, this immuneACCESS dataset retains in-frame rearrangements with V and J assigned. A fraction of the clones does not appear; measured against another copy, unresolved V genes explain less than half of the discrepancy, and the remainder lacks a known reason. This sample lists 35,000 to 50,000 clones; more than 80% were detected once. The ten largest clones take up less than 4.5% of the sample. The material sequenced was peripheral blood. These receptors were obtained from a man aged 55 to 70 with acute or convalescent COVID-19.

CDR3 protein: CASSLGTSATYEQYF. CDR3 nucleotides: TGCGCCAGCAGCTTGGGCACTAGCGCGACCTACGAGCAGTACTTC. The chain has TRBV5-1 and TRBJ2-7; TRBD2 matches at 7 bases. The V segment lost 0 bases and the J segment 2 bases; nucleotides outside the gene matches: 5. Germline loops: CDR1 SGHRS, CDR2 YFSETQ. This CDR3 spans 15 amino acids.

The CDR3 region is CAWSVLRGGGTDTQYF. CDR3 in DNA: TGTGCCTGGAGTGTGTTAAGGGGCGGGGGCACAGATACGCAGTATTTT. J is TRBJ2-3 and V is TRBV30, with D possibly matching TRBD2 (6 bases). From germline, CDR1 is GTSNPN and CDR2 SVGIG (reference sequence). This CDR3 has 16 residues. Trimming stripped 0 bases from V and 1 base from J, with 14 bases between.

The J gene is TRBJ2-5, the V gene TRBV11-1; 10 nucleotides line up with TRBD2. In germline, CDR1 is SGHAT, CDR2 FQDESV (reference sequence). V shed 5 bases and J 5 bases; nucleotides not matched to a gene: 8. The CDR3 runs to 15 residues. CDR3 DNA: TGTGCCAGCAGCCCCAGCGGGGGGGCGCGGGAGACCCAGTACTTC. Amino acids: CASSPSGGARETQYF.

This chain links TRBV19 with TRBJ2-6; no reliable D call. This CDR3 comprises 15 residues. Trimming cost V 0 bases and J 0 bases, with 3 bases left between them. Germline values: CDR1 LNHDA, CDR2 SQIVND (reference sequence). The CDR3 here is CASSIDHSGANVLTF. DNA of the CDR3: TGTGCCAGTAGTATAGATCACTCTGGGGCCAACGTCCTGACTTTC.

This clone was counted a few times. The J gene is TRBJ1-1, the V gene TRBV7-2; possible D gene TRBD1, 5 bases. The germline CDR1 and CDR2 sequences are SGHTA and FQGNSA. Trimming took off 8 bases at V and 5 bases at J, with 9 bases between the two ends. This CDR3 region has 11 residues. The CDR3 sequence is CASGGKTEAFF. The CDR3 DNA reads as TGTGCCAGCGGGGGGAAGACTGAAGCTTTCTTT. Full variable domain (missing parts from reference TRBV7-2 and TRBJ1-1): GAGVSQSPSNKVTEKGKDVELRCDPISGHTALYWYRQSLGQGLEFLIYFQGNSAPDKSGLPSDRFSAERTGGSVSTLTIQRTQQEDSAVYLCASGGKTEAFFGQGTRLTVV.

This clone was observed a few times. The chain recombines TRBV7-3 with TRBJ2-2; the D gene is possibly TRBD1 (6 bases). Trimming cost V 5 bases and J 0 bases, with 16 bases left between them. Germline V gene lookup returns CDR1 SGHTA and CDR2 FQGTGA. CDR3 size: 17 residues. CDR3 protein: CASSPEGVVSNTGELFF. For the CDR3, the DNA is TGTGCCAGCAGCCCAGAGGGGGTCGTGTCGAACACCGGGGAGCTGTTTTTT.

A few counts support this clone. This sequence joins TRBV7-8 and TRBJ2-2, with D tentatively TRBD1 (6 bases). This CDR3 contains 17 residues. Trimming removed 6 bases from V and 5 bases from J, with 22 bases in between. Germline V CDR1 and CDR2: SGHVS, FQNEAQ. This chain's CDR3 is CASSRNRDTTGTGELFF. CDR3 bases: TGTGCCAGCAGTCGGAACCGGGACACGACGGGAACCGGGGAGCTGTTTTTT.

The chain couples TRBV29-1 to TRBJ2-3, with D possibly matching TRBD2 (6 bases). Germline V gene lookup returns CDR1 SQVTM and CDR2 ANQGSEA. The CDR3 covers 15 residues. The germline V and J ends were trimmed by 4 bases and 1 base, with 15 bases remaining between them. The CDR3, as DNA: TGCAGCGTTGGACGGCTAGCGAGTGGCACAGATACGCAGTATTTT. It codes for CSVGRLASGTDTQYF.

The chain couples TRBV29-1 to TRBJ2-1; D unclear. The ends were cut back, 3 bases at V and 9 bases at J, with 9 bases in the middle. This CDR3 contains 11 residues. Looked up from germline, CDR1 is SQVTM and CDR2 is ANQGSEA. The DNA of the CDR3 is TGCAGCGTTGACCCTAGGATTGAGCAGTTCTTC. Translation: CSVDPRIEQFF.

The chain combines TRBV7-2 with TRBJ2-3; TRBD2 agrees at 8 bases. The CDR3 extends over 14 amino acids. Germline V gene sequence: CDR1 SGHTA, CDR2 FQGNSA. The V gene end was trimmed by 5 bases and the J gene end by 7 bases; junction bases not matched to a gene: 8. CDR3 protein: CASSPQAGAHTQYF. The CDR3 DNA sequence: TGTGCCAGCAGCCCTCAAGCGGGAGCCCATACGCAGTATTTT.

This chain links TRBV27 with TRBJ2-7; possible D gene TRBD1, 6 bases. The CDR3 runs to 14 residues. Trimming removed 3 bases from V and 5 bases from J, with 14 bases in between. CDR1 is MNHEY and CDR2 is SMNVEV in the germline V gene (reference sequence). CDR3 sequence (DNA): TGTGCCAGCAGTTTGACGAGGGGGAGCCACGAGCAGTACTTC. Amino acids: CASSLTRGSHEQYF.

The rearrangement links TRBV28 to TRBJ2-2; 10 bases line up with TRBD2. The trim removed 6 bases at V and 4 bases at J, leaving 8 bases unmatched. There are 16 residues in the CDR3. Germline V gives CDR1 MDHEN, CDR2 SYDVKM. CDR3 sequence: CASRDFSGRFTGELFF. In nucleotides, the CDR3 is TGTGCCAGCAGAGACTTTAGCGGGAGGTTCACCGGGGAGCTGTTTTTT. Full variable domain (missing parts from reference TRBV28 and TRBJ2-2): DVKVTQSSRYLVKRTGEKVFLECVQDMDHENMFWYRQDPGLGLRLIYFSYDVKMKEKGDIPEGYSVSREKKERFSLILESASTNQTSMYLCASRDFSGRFTGELFFGEGSRLTVL.

The rearrangement uses TRBV4-1 and TRBJ2-2, with 7 bases identical to TRBD2. After removal of 2 bases from V and 5 bases from J, the junction contained 11 bases not matched to a gene. This CDR3 spans 17 amino acids. Germline V gives CDR1 MGHRA, CDR2 YSYEKL. Written as DNA, the CDR3 is TGCGCCAGCAGCCAACCCCCGGGGAGGGCCCAAACCGGGGAGCTGTTTTTT. This translates into CASSQPPGRAQTGELFF.

This rearrangement joins TRBV27 to TRBJ2-7; 8 positions agree with TRBD1. V dropped 5 bases and J dropped 5; count of bases not matched to a gene: 8. Germline assignment: CDR1 MNHEY and CDR2 SMNVEV (reference sequence). The CDR3 extends over 14 amino acids. The CDR3 DNA reads TGTGCCAGCAGTCCTAGCAGGGGGCGGGACGAGCAGTACTTC. Encoded protein: CASSPSRGRDEQYF.

The rearrangement uses TRBV5-1 and TRBJ1-4, with D maybe TRBD1 (6 bases). CDR1 is SGHRS and CDR2 is YFSETQ in the germline V gene. V lost 0 bases to trimming and J lost 8 bases, with 11 bases between them. The CDR3 runs 14 residues. The CDR3 DNA follows: TGCGCCAGCAGCTTGGGGGGGCTCGGGGAAAAACTGTTTTTT. It encodes CASSLGGLGEKLFF.

The gene calls are TRBV7-2 and TRBJ1-4; D might be TRBD1 (5 bases). This CDR3 spans 14 amino acids. Germline CDR1 reads SGHTA; CDR2 reads FQGNSA. With 3 bases removed from V and 8 bases from J, the gap between germline ends came to 13 bases. The CDR3 bases are TGTGCCAGCAGCTTGGGGCCATCGGGCGAAAAACTGTTTTTT. Its translation: CASSLGPSGEKLFF. The full variable domain, completed using reference TRBV7-2 and TRBJ1-4, is GAGVSQSPSNKVTEKGKDVELRCDPISGHTALYWYRQSLGQGLEFLIYFQGNSAPDKSGLPSDRFSAERTGGSVSTLTIQRTQQEDSAVYLCASSLGPSGEKLFFGSGTQLSVL.

The V gene is TRBV7-8, the J gene TRBJ1-4; 7 bases align to TRBD1. Germline CDR1 SGHVS, CDR2 FQNEAQ. CDR3 size: 15 residues. V shed 5 bases, J shed 5 bases, and the junction held 8 bases outside the gene matches. The CDR3 DNA reads TGTGCCAGCAGCACCAACAGGGGTTTAAATGAAAAACTGTTTTTT. This sequence encodes CASSTNRGLNEKLFF.

The chain joins TRBV14 to TRBJ1-2; a possible D gene is TRBD1 (6 bases). Trimming pared 2 bases from V and 7 bases from J, leaving 14 bases between. This CDR3 contains 14 residues. From germline, CDR1 is SGHDN and CDR2 FVKESK. The CDR3 region is CASSQLRTGSGYTF. In nucleotides, the CDR3 is TGTGCCAGCAGCCAACTCAGAACAGGGTCTGGCTACACCTTC.

The genes are TRBV6-5 and TRBJ2-3; 11 bases agree with TRBD2. Germline V gives CDR1 MNHEY, CDR2 SVGAGI. V shed 6 bases, J shed 1 base, and the junction held 3 bases outside the gene matches. The CDR3 contains 15 residues. The CDR3 loop reads CASRSGLAGTDTQYF. The CDR3 nucleotides are TGTGCCAGCAGGTCGGGACTAGCGGGCACAGATACGCAGTATTTT.

The CDR3 DNA reads TGTGCCAGTACAGGCCAAGGGCAGCCCCAGCATTTT. Protein: CASTGQGQPQHF. The V gene is TRBV6-5, the J gene TRBJ1-5; D may be TRBD1 (5 bases). The CDR3 is made up of 12 amino acids. CDR1 and CDR2 from the germline V gene are MNHEY and SVGAGI. With 9 bases removed from V and 7 bases from J, the gap between germline ends came to 13 bases.

V is TRBV13 and J is TRBJ1-2, with 9 bases lining up with TRBD1. The CDR3 length is 13 residues. Germline CDR1 and CDR2: PRHDT and FYEKMQ (reference sequence). V gave up 5 bases and J gave up 8 bases; unmatched junction bases: 6. The CDR3 DNA follows: TGTGCCAGCAGCCAAAACAGGGGGCAAGGCTACACCTTC. Its translation is CASSQNRGQGYTF. The full variable domain, its missing parts supplied by reference TRBV13 and TRBJ1-2, is AAGVIQSPRHLIKEKRETATLKCYPIPRHDTVYWYQQGPGQDPQFLISFYEKMQSDKGSIPDRFSAQQFSDYHSELNMSSLELGDSALYFCASSQNRGQGYTFGSGTRLTVV.

The genes are TRBV29-1 and TRBJ2-5, with 8 bases matching TRBD2. The V segment lost 7 bases and the J segment 5 bases; nucleotides outside the gene matches: 6. The CDR3 contains 12 residues. CDR1 SQVTM and CDR2 ANQGSEA come from the germline V gene. The CDR3 nucleotides read TGCAGCGGGCGGGGGGAACTCGAGACCCAGTACTTC. Its protein is CSGRGELETQYF.

The chain uses TRBV25-1 and TRBJ1-1; 10 bases match TRBD1. V shed 4 bases, J shed 5 bases, and the junction held 7 bases outside the gene matches. This CDR3 has 15 residues. The germline gives CDR1 MGHDK, CDR2 SYGVNS. CDR3 residues: CASSGTTGGRTEAFF. DNA for the CDR3: TGTGCCAGCAGTGGAACGACAGGGGGCAGGACTGAAGCTTTCTTT.

The chain employs TRBV9 and TRBJ2-3; 8 nucleotides agree with TRBD2. This CDR3 comprises 14 residues. The germline gives CDR1 SGDLS, CDR2 YYNGEE. V lost 4 bases and J lost 6; bases outside the gene matches: 7. The CDR3 DNA is TGTGCCAGCAGCAACAGCGGGAGTGGGGATACGCAGTATTTT. This codes for CASSNSGSGDTQYF.

The V call is TRBV27, the J call TRBJ2-1; TRBD1 matches at 10 bases. CDR3 length equals 19 residues. After removal of 2 bases from V and 8 bases from J, the junction contained 18 bases not matched to a gene. The germline CDR1 and CDR2 sequences are MNHEY and SMNVEV (reference sequence). The CDR3 nucleotides are TGTGCCAGCAGTTTAAGCGGGGTGGCCCCCGGGACAGGGGATCATGAGCAGTTCTTC. Protein product: CASSLSGVAPGTGDHEQFF.

The chain is built from TRBV2 and TRBJ2-7; 9 bases are shared with TRBD1. CDR1 SNHLY and CDR2 FYNNEI come from the germline V gene. With V trimmed by 6 bases and J by 2 bases, 5 bases remained unmatched. The CDR3 is 14 residues long. The CDR3 bases are TGTGCCAGCAGCCCGACAGGGGGGACCTACGAGCAGTACTTC. Translating it yields CASSPTGGTYEQYF.

The chain employs TRBV5-1 and TRBJ1-1; no reliable D call. The CDR3 is 14 residues long. Germline CDR1 reads SGHRS; CDR2 reads YFSETQ. V gave up 0 bases and J gave up 0 bases, with 6 bases separating them. CDR3 in DNA: TGCGCCAGCAGCTTGGCCTCCGTGAACACTGAAGCTTTCTTT. The encoded protein is CASSLASVNTEAFF.

This clone has only a few counts. The rearrangement uses TRBV5-4 and TRBJ1-2; D is unclear. The CDR3 has 14 residues. Germline V gives CDR1 SGHNT, CDR2 YYREEE (reference sequence). V was cut by 3 bases and J by 8 bases, with 17 bases left in between. In DNA form, the CDR3 reads TGTGCCAGCAGCTCCCCACCACCACTGGAGGGCTACACCTTC. Its protein product is CASSSPPPLEGYTF. The variable domain in full, with the rest retrieved from reference TRBV5-4 and TRBJ1-2, is ETGVTQSPTHLIKTRGQQVTLRCSSQSGHNTVSWYQQALGQGPQFIFQYYREEENGRGNFPPRFSGLQFPNYSSELNVNALELDDSALYLCASSSPPPLEGYTFGSGTRLTVV.

This chain uses TRBV24-1 with TRBJ1-1; D is ambiguous. V shed 7 bases and J shed 0 bases, with 11 bases lying between them. This CDR3 has 14 residues. Germline V gene data show CDR1 as KGHDR and CDR2 as SFDVKD. CDR3 DNA sequence: TGTGCCACCAGGGAGACGGGGATGAACACTGAAGCTTTCTTT. Translation gives CATRETGMNTEAFF.

This clone was seen more than once but under ten times. The chain has TRBV3-1 (or the pseudogene TRBV3-2) and TRBJ2-7; 7 bases match TRBD1. Germline V lookup: CDR1 LGHDT, CDR2 YNNKEL (reference sequence). This CDR3 is built from 15 residues. J gave up 3 bases and V 3 bases, and 8 bases lay outside the gene matches. The CDR3 DNA reads TGTGCCAGCAGCCACCCAAGGGGACAGAGCTACGAGCAGTACTTC. It translates to CASSHPRGQSYEQYF.

The chain links TRBV3-1 (or the pseudogene TRBV3-2) to TRBJ2-2, with D tentatively TRBD1 (5 bases). From germline, CDR1 is LGHDT and CDR2 YNNKEL (reference sequence). The CDR3 length is 14 residues. Trimming shortened V by 2 bases and J by 6 bases, and 10 bases separated the two germline ends. The CDR3 protein is CASSQRTPAGELFF. As DNA, the CDR3 is TGTGCCAGCAGCCAACGGACACCCGCCGGGGAGCTGTTTTTT.